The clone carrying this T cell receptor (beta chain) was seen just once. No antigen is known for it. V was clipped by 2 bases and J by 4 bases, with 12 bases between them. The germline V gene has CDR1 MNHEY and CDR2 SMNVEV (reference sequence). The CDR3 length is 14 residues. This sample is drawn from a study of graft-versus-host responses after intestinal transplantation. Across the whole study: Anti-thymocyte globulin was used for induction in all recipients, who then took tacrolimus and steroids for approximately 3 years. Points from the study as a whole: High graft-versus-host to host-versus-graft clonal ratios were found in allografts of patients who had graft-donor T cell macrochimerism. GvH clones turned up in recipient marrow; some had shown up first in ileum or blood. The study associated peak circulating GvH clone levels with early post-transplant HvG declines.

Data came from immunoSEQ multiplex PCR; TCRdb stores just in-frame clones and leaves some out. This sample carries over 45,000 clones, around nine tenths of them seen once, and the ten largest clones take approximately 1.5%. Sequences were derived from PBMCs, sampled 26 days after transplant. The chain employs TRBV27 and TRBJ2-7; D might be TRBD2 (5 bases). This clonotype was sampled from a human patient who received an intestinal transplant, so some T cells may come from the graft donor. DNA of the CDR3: TGTGCCAGCAGTTTAGCGGGCGCGGGTTACGAGCAGTACGTC. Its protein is CASSLAGAGYEQYV.